This TCR beta chain was captured in a study of cytomegalovirus exposure and HLA in healthy donors. General observations from the study: A further, later analysis showed that HLA-associated TCR beta chains (compared with equally common others) were more clonally expanded.

PCR was performed using 60 Vbeta and 13 Jbeta primers. The method was immunoSEQ multiplex PCR; TCRdb's version includes in-frame clones alone and lacks a portion of them. Seen here are roughly 180,000 clones, approximately 82% observed once, and the top ten hold about 1.9%. On this clone: The antigen remains undetermined.

The specimen sequenced was PBMCs. This receptor was taken from a woman younger than 30 in good health and CMV-seropositive.

The CDR3 sequence: CACQDYSLSYNEQFF. The CDR3 bases are TGTGCCTGCCAGGACTACAGTCTTTCCTACAATGAGCAGTTCTTC. The chain has TRBV2 and TRBJ2-1, with D tentatively TRBD2 (6 bases). Germline V gene data show CDR1 as SNHLY and CDR2 as FYNNEI. The CDR3 totals 15 residues. Trimming took 11 bases from V and 1 from J, leaving 18 bases between them.